This T cell receptor beta chain was identified in a study of T cell responses to AZD1222 COVID-19 vaccine. This table comes from immunoSEQ multiplex PCR, and its TCRdb copy is limited to in-frame clones, with some not included. The sample holds approximately 170,000 clones, 80% to 90% seen once. Study-wide findings and caveats: Repertoire sampling was restricted to post-peak T cell response timepoints. Targeting of unmutated variant regions was reportedly seen in nearly half of spike-specific TCRs. The study identified only six AZD1222 recipients as seropositive at baseline. The span of vaccine-associated CD4 TCRs extended across spike, with dominance at 160-218 and 743-854.

A remark on this clone: Its antigen is not identified.

Trimming shortened V by 4 bases and J by 4 bases, and 12 bases separated the two germline ends. Looked up from germline, CDR1 is KGHDR and CDR2 is SFDVKD. The CDR3 is 14 amino acids. The gene calls are TRBV24-1 and TRBJ2-5; D is possibly TRBD2 (5 bases). Sample: peripheral blood, taken on day 0 of AZD1222 vaccination. The clonotype comes from an adult in good health. The CDR3 is CATSEASAGETQYF. For the CDR3, the DNA is TGTGCCACCAGTGAGGCTAGTGCGGGAGAGACCCAGTACTTC.